The rows below give T cell receptor beta chains drawn from one sample of a study of OX40 agonist ivuxolimab in advanced cancers. Assay: immunoSEQ multiplex PCR; the TCRdb copy retains only in-frame clones and omits some. Here the sample spans about 46,000 clones, about nine tenths being singletons. The input for sequencing was CD4+ or CD8+ T cells sorted from blood, taken in a trial of the OX40 agonist ivuxolimab. The receptor source for this set is an adult with an advanced solid tumor such as melanoma, head and neck, liver or kidney cancer. CDR3s include the opening cysteine and the closing phenylalanine or tryptophan. A D gene is named only where the DNA matches it firmly. The size field is filled for only some rows; it gives once, few, many or a size class.

abundance: -
d_gene: TRBD1
v_gene: TRBV4-2
j_gene: TRBJ1-2
CDR3aa: CASSQATGRDGYTF
CDR3nt: TGTGCCAGCAGCCAAGCGACAGGGAGGGATGGCTACACCTTC

abundance: -
d_gene: -
v_gene: TRBV11-2
j_gene: TRBJ2-7
CDR3aa: CASSLDLVGASVYEQYF
CDR3nt: TGTGCCAGCAGCTTAGATCTAGTAGGGGCCTCGGTCTACGAGCAGTACTTC

abundance: -
d_gene: -
v_gene: TRBV10-3
j_gene: TRBJ1-2
CDR3aa: CAISDFLDYGYTF
CDR3nt: TGTGCCATCAGTGACTTTCTAGACTATGGCTACACCTTC

abundance: -
d_gene: -
v_gene: TRBV28
j_gene: TRBJ2-1
CDR3aa: CASSFRGPYNEQFF
CDR3nt: TGTGCCAGCAGTTTCCGGGGGCCCTACAATGAGCAGTTCTTC

abundance: -
d_gene: -
v_gene: TRBV4-3
j_gene: TRBJ2-7
CDR3aa: CASSQDGGGTYEQYF
CDR3nt: TGCGCCAGCAGCCAAGATGGGGGAGGAACCTACGAGCAGTACTTC

abundance: many
d_gene: TRBD2
v_gene: TRBV9
j_gene: TRBJ2-5
CDR3aa: CASSVGGLAGGETQYF
CDR3nt: TGTGCCAGCAGCGTAGGAGGGCTAGCGGGAGGTGAGACCCAGTACTTC

abundance: -
d_gene: TRBD1
v_gene: TRBV10-2
j_gene: TRBJ2-7
CDR3aa: CASSPGTGGDYEQYF
CDR3nt: TGCGCCAGCAGTCCCGGGACAGGGGGGGACTACGAGCAGTACTTC

abundance: -
d_gene: -
v_gene: TRBV6-5
j_gene: TRBJ1-1
CDR3aa: CASSYDGSQAFF
CDR3nt: TGTGCCAGCAGTTACGACGGCAGTCAAGCTTTCTTT

abundance: -
d_gene: TRBD1
v_gene: TRBV2
j_gene: TRBJ1-3
CDR3aa: CASSAGTAGNTIYF
CDR3nt: TGTGCCAGCAGTGCGGGGACAGCCGGAAACACCATATATTTT

abundance: -
d_gene: -
v_gene: TRBV27
j_gene: TRBJ2-3
CDR3aa: CASSSEWGGGDTQYF
CDR3nt: TGTGCCAGCAGTTCGGAGTGGGGGGGCGGAGATACGCAGTATTTT

abundance: -
d_gene: -
v_gene: TRBV18
j_gene: TRBJ2-3
CDR3aa: CASSQGPDTQYF
CDR3nt: TGTGCCAGCTCCCAGGGCCCAGATACGCAGTATTTT

abundance: -
d_gene: -
v_gene: TRBV19
j_gene: TRBJ2-2
CDR3aa: CASSIDGGGSETGELFF
CDR3nt: TGTGCCAGTAGTATCGATGGGGGCGGGAGTGAGACCGGGGAGCTGTTTTTT

abundance: once
d_gene: TRBD1
v_gene: TRBV7-2
j_gene: TRBJ1-2
CDR3aa: CASSSRTGGRYGYTF
CDR3nt: TGTGCCAGCAGCTCGAGAACAGGGGGAAGATATGGCTACACCTTC

abundance: -
d_gene: -
v_gene: TRBV27
j_gene: TRBJ1-2
CDR3aa: CASSLFPGNYGYTF
CDR3nt: TGTGCCAGCAGTTTGTTCCCCGGTAACTATGGCTACACCTTC

abundance: -
d_gene: -
v_gene: TRBV7-9
j_gene: TRBJ1-2
CDR3aa: CASSHQINRGPHYGYTF
CDR3nt: TGTGCCAGCAGCCACCAGATTAACCGGGGGCCCCACTATGGCTACACCTTC

abundance: -
d_gene: -
v_gene: TRBV14
j_gene: TRBJ2-5
CDR3aa: CASSQWAAGTQYF
CDR3nt: TGTGCCAGCAGCCAATGGGCTGCGGGGACCCAGTACTTC

abundance: -
d_gene: TRBD1
v_gene: TRBV18
j_gene: TRBJ1-2
CDR3aa: CASSPNRDRVLYGYTF
CDR3nt: TGTGCCAGCTCACCAAACCGGGACAGGGTGCTCTATGGCTACACCTTC

abundance: -
d_gene: -
v_gene: TRBV4-3
j_gene: TRBJ2-3
CDR3aa: CASSQRQGLGTDTQYF
CDR3nt: TGCGCCAGCAGCCAACGGCAGGGCCTCGGGACAGATACGCAGTATTTT

abundance: -
d_gene: -
v_gene: TRBV6-5
j_gene: TRBJ2-7
CDR3aa: CASSRAYEQYF
CDR3nt: TGTGCCAGCAGTAGGGCTTACGAGCAGTACTTC

abundance: -
d_gene: -
v_gene: TRBV19
j_gene: TRBJ1-1
CDR3aa: CASTHSGQSSEAFF
CDR3nt: TGTGCCAGTACCCACAGTGGACAAAGCTCTGAAGCTTTCTTT

abundance: -
d_gene: -
v_gene: TRBV5-4
j_gene: TRBJ1-2
CDR3aa: CASSSDTYGYTF
CDR3nt: TGTGCCAGCAGCTCCGACACCTATGGCTACACCTTC

abundance: once
d_gene: -
v_gene: TRBV19
j_gene: TRBJ1-5
CDR3aa: CASSPGTSSNQPQHF
CDR3nt: TGTGCCAGTAGTCCCGGGACAAGTAGCAATCAGCCCCAGCATTTT

abundance: -
d_gene: -
v_gene: TRBV5-4
j_gene: TRBJ2-7
CDR3aa: CASSAGTVYEQYF
CDR3nt: TGTGCCAGCAGCGCCGGGACCGTATACGAGCAGTACTTC

abundance: once
d_gene: TRBD2
v_gene: TRBV7-6
j_gene: TRBJ2-5
CDR3aa: CASSSRTSGSETQYF
CDR3nt: TGTGCCAGCAGCTCGCGGACTAGCGGGAGTGAGACCCAGTACTTC

abundance: -
d_gene: -
v_gene: TRBV5-1
j_gene: TRBJ2-7
CDR3aa: CASSLQGTVEQYF
CDR3nt: TGCGCCAGCAGCCTCCAGGGTACTGTGGAGCAGTACTTC

abundance: -
d_gene: TRBD1
v_gene: TRBV19
j_gene: TRBJ1-1
CDR3aa: CASSTMTGGIEAFF
CDR3nt: TGTGCCAGTAGTACTATGACAGGGGGGATTGAAGCTTTCTTT

abundance: -
d_gene: -
v_gene: TRBV28
j_gene: TRBJ2-2
CDR3aa: CASSPHITGELFF
CDR3nt: TGTGCCAGCAGTCCACATATCACCGGGGAGCTGTTTTTT

abundance: -
d_gene: TRBD1
v_gene: TRBV19
j_gene: TRBJ1-1
CDR3aa: CASSIDLRQGAEAFF
CDR3nt: TGTGCCAGTAGTATAGATCTGAGACAGGGAGCCGAAGCTTTCTTT

abundance: -
d_gene: TRBD2
v_gene: TRBV13
j_gene: TRBJ2-7
CDR3aa: CASSLRSSGRSSDEQYF
CDR3nt: TGTGCCAGCAGCTTAAGGTCTAGCGGGAGAAGTTCCGACGAGCAGTACTTC

abundance: -
d_gene: -
v_gene: TRBV27
j_gene: TRBJ1-2
CDR3aa: CASSVGGAASYTF
CDR3nt: TGTGCCAGCAGTGTAGGCGGGGCGGCGAGCTACACCTTC

abundance: few
d_gene: TRBD2
v_gene: TRBV7-9
j_gene: TRBJ2-7
CDR3aa: CASSSTSGRIYEQYF
CDR3nt: TGTGCCAGCAGCTCGACTAGCGGGAGGATCTACGAGCAGTACTTC

abundance: -
d_gene: TRBD1
v_gene: TRBV9
j_gene: TRBJ2-5
CDR3aa: CASSNPLDRAGETQYF
CDR3nt: TGTGCCAGCAGCAATCCCCTCGACAGGGCAGGCGAGACCCAGTACTTC

abundance: -
d_gene: -
v_gene: TRBV28
j_gene: TRBJ1-2
CDR3aa: CASSFYTGNYGYTF
CDR3nt: TGTGCCAGCAGTTTCTATACAGGGAACTATGGCTACACCTTC

abundance: once
d_gene: TRBD2
v_gene: TRBV6-5
j_gene: TRBJ2-7
CDR3aa: CASSRGLAYEQYF
CDR3nt: TGTGCCAGCAGTAGGGGACTAGCTTACGAGCAGTACTTC

abundance: -
d_gene: -
v_gene: TRBV5-6
j_gene: TRBJ2-1
CDR3aa: CASSLVPGGLNEQFF
CDR3nt: TGTGCCAGCAGCTTGGTGCCAGGCGGCCTCAATGAGCAGTTCTTC

abundance: -
d_gene: TRBD2
v_gene: TRBV7-9
j_gene: TRBJ2-1
CDR3aa: CASSQTGLDYNEQFF
CDR3nt: TGTGCCAGCAGCCAGACGGGACTAGACTACAATGAGCAGTTCTTC